This T cell receptor beta chain originates from a study of T cell changes during pregnancy in multiple sclerosis. V was clipped by 5 bases and J by 6 bases; unmatched bases: 10. In germline, CDR1 is SGHTA, CDR2 FQGNSA. This CDR3 has 14 residues. Measured with immunoSEQ multiplex PCR; TCRdb has only the in-frame clones, and not every one. Counted here are some 53,000 clones, over 80% occurring once; the ten biggest clones make up 0.25%. This TCR derives from a female donor with multiple sclerosis, enrolled in a pregnancy study. Specimen: CD4+ T cells from peripheral blood mononuclear cells, collected in the third trimester of pregnancy. The V call is TRBV7-2, the J call TRBJ2-7; 7 bases fit TRBD2. CDR3 region: CASSPMGGRGEQYF. The DNA for the CDR3 is TGTGCCAGCAGCCCCATGGGGGGGAGGGGCGAGCAGTACTTC. The complete variable domain, with remaining parts taken from reference TRBV7-2 and TRBJ2-7, reads GAGVSQSPSNKVTEKGKDVELRCDPISGHTALYWYRQSLGQGLEFLIYFQGNSAPDKSGLPSDRFSAERTGGSVSTLTIQRTQQEDSAVYLCASSPMGGRGEQYFGPGTRLTVT.